A single sample gave rise to the 18 T cell receptor beta chains below, sequenced in a study of shared clonotypes between healthy human individuals. The assay was immunoSEQ multiplex PCR, and TCRdb's table has in-frame clones only and misses some. Here the sample spans about 2.4 million clones, roughly 93% being singletons. The specimen was naive CD4+ T cells from PBMCs. The subset: CD45RA+ positively selected. The receptors shown here come from a man between 18 and 29 years old in good health. Some clones in this sample may be carry-over from other donors' samples.

This sequence joins TRBV5-4 and TRBJ2-4, with D perhaps TRBD1 (5 bases). Germline CDR1 and CDR2: SGHNT and YYREEE (reference sequence). This CDR3 spans 17 amino acids. V lost 4 bases and J lost 0, with 17 bases in between. CDR3 sequence (DNA): TGTGCCAGCAGCCCGGGCCCCCAGGGTCTAGCCAAAAACATTCAGTACTTC. It codes for CASSPGPQGLAKNIQYF.

This chain links TRBV27 with TRBJ2-3; D unclear. The CDR3 consists of 11 residues. Per the germline V gene, CDR1 is MNHEY and CDR2 is SMNVEV (reference sequence). V lost 7 bases and J 6 bases, leaving 8 bases between the germline ends. The CDR3: CASNVGDTQYF. DNA of the CDR3: TGTGCCAGCAACGTGGGGGATACGCAGTATTTT.

This chain links TRBV4-1 with TRBJ1-5, with a tentative D call TRBD1 (5 bases). The germline V gene encodes CDR1 MGHRA and CDR2 YSYEKL. This CDR3 is built from 15 residues. V was pared by 2 bases and J by 7 bases, with 15 bases between. CDR3 residues: CASSQKSGQGQPQHF. The CDR3 coding sequence is TGCGCCAGCAGCCAAAAATCCGGCCAGGGCCAGCCCCAGCATTTT.

The genes are TRBV11-1 and TRBJ2-1; the D call may be TRBD1 or TRBD2 (6 bases each). Germline V gene data show CDR1 as SGHAT and CDR2 as FQDESV (reference sequence). Trimming shortened V by 11 bases and J by 6 bases, and 17 bases separated the two germline ends. The CDR3 contains 13 residues. CDR3 protein: CASKGGGLNEQFF. The CDR3 DNA reads TGTGCCTCTAAGGGGGGAGGCCTCAATGAGCAGTTCTTC.

The chain carries TRBV7-3 and TRBJ2-1; no clear D gene. Germline loops: CDR1 SGHTA, CDR2 FQGTGA. The CDR3 covers 14 residues. Trimming removed 1 base at V and 1 base at J, with 5 bases between. The CDR3 protein is CASSLIPSYNEQFF. CDR3 sequence (DNA): TGTGCCAGCAGCTTAATCCCGTCCTACAATGAGCAGTTCTTC.

This clone was seen a handful of times. This chain joins TRBV7-9 and TRBJ1-4, with D unresolved. V was trimmed by 1 base and J by 8 bases, leaving 11 bases between them. There are 14 residues in the CDR3. Germline values: CDR1 SEHNR, CDR2 FQNEAQ (reference sequence). The CDR3: CASSLGQAGEKLFF. The CDR3 coding sequence is TGTGCCAGCAGCTTAGGGCAGGCGGGGGAAAAACTGTTTTTT. Complete variable domain (other parts from reference TRBV7-9 and TRBJ1-4): DTGVSQNPRHKITKRGQNVTFRCDPISEHNRLYWYRQTLGQGPEFLTYFQNEAQLEKSRLLSDRFSAERPKGSFSTLEIQRTEQGDSAMYLCASSLGQAGEKLFFGSGTQLSVL.

The rearrangement links TRBV11-2 to TRBJ2-5; the match to TRBD2 covers 7 bases. Germline V gene data show CDR1 as SGHAT and CDR2 as FQNNGV. J was trimmed by 9 bases and V by 5 bases; bases with no gene match: 18. CDR3 size: 16 residues. The CDR3 region is CASSGGVAGALTAQYF. CDR3 DNA sequence: TGTGCCAGCAGCGGAGGGGTCGCGGGAGCCTTAACGGCCCAGTACTTC.

This clone was observed a single time. This same CDR3 is encoded by further DNA sequences in the sample. This chain connects TRBV27 to TRBJ1-1; D not resolved. The CDR3 consists of 13 residues. V was trimmed by 0 bases and J by 0 bases, leaving 2 bases between them. Germline V lookup: CDR1 MNHEY, CDR2 SMNVEV (reference sequence). CDR3 coding DNA: TGTGCCAGCAGTTTATCGGTGAACACTGAAGCTTTCTTT. Protein product: CASSLSVNTEAFF.

The CDR3 loop is CAWSSTGYEQYF. The DNA for the CDR3 is TGTGCCTGGAGTTCGACAGGGTACGAGCAGTACTTC. The chain carries TRBV30 and TRBJ2-7; TRBD1 matches at 7 bases. The length of the CDR3 is 12 residues. Germline values: CDR1 GTSNPN, CDR2 SVGIG (reference sequence). V shed 2 bases and J 4 bases; nucleotides not matched to a gene: 2.

The J gene is TRBJ1-2, the V gene TRBV11-2; D is ambiguous. Germline CDR1 and CDR2: SGHAT and FQNNGV. Trimming cost V 5 bases and J 2 bases, with 12 bases left between them. The CDR3 covers 14 residues. The CDR3 DNA sequence: TGTGCCAGCAGCAGCGGACGGATCAACTATGGCTACACCTTC. Encoded protein: CASSSGRINYGYTF.

The chain combines TRBV5-8 with TRBJ2-1, with unresolved D. The CDR3 covers 15 residues. CDR1 is SGHTS, CDR2 YDEGEE, per germline. Trimming removed 5 bases at V and 7 bases at J, with 19 bases between. CDR3 sequence: CASRTLGIGMNEQFF. CDR3 nucleotides: TGTGCCAGCAGGACGTTGGGTATCGGTATGAATGAGCAGTTCTTC.

The J gene is TRBJ2-7, the V gene TRBV11-2; 7 positions match TRBD2. Per germline, CDR1 SGHAT and CDR2 FQNNGV. This CDR3 comprises 14 residues. The junction had 7 bases not matched to a gene; V was cut back by 6 bases and J by 2 bases. The CDR3 DNA follows: TGTGCCAGCAGGAGGGCTAGCGGAACCTACGAGCAGTACTTC. Amino acid sequence: CASRRASGTYEQYF.

The V and J genes are TRBV5-1 and TRBJ1-3, with 12 bases identical to TRBD1. The CDR3 extends over 17 amino acids. Trimming removed 0 bases from V and 8 bases from J; junction bases left unmatched: 9. Germline CDR1 reads SGHRS; CDR2 reads YFSETQ. CDR3 coding DNA: TGCGCCAGCAGCTTGGGGGCACGGGACAGGGGGCGAGACACCATATATTTT. It specifies CASSLGARDRGRDTIYF.

V usage is TRBV7-3 and J usage is TRBJ1-1; D possibly corresponds to TRBD1 (5 bases). This CDR3 spans 13 amino acids. Germline CDR1 reads SGHTA; CDR2 reads FQGTGA. Trimming pared 5 bases from V and 3 bases from J, leaving 10 bases between. CDR3 coding DNA: TGTGCCAGCAGCCAGACAGTTTACACTGAAGCTTTCTTT. Encoded protein: CASSQTVYTEAFF.

This clone showed up just once. V gene TRBV7-6 combines with J gene TRBJ2-7; a weak D match, TRBD2 (6 bases). This CDR3 region has 14 residues. Germline assignment: CDR1 SGHVS and CDR2 FNYEAQ. Trimming pared 1 base from V and 2 bases from J, leaving 9 bases between. This CDR3 is CASSLGRGAYEQYF. CDR3 DNA sequence: TGTGCCAGCAGCTTAGGGCGGGGTGCCTACGAGCAGTACTTC.

The chain combines TRBV5-4 with TRBJ1-4; TRBD1 aligns across 10 bases. Germline V gene lookup returns CDR1 SGHNT and CDR2 YYREEE (reference sequence). The CDR3 runs 17 residues. With 0 bases clipped from V and 7 bases from J, the junction kept 9 bases outside the gene matches. The CDR3 sequence is CASSLGRGRDRGEKLFF. For the CDR3, the DNA is TGTGCCAGCAGCTTGGGTAGGGGACGGGACAGGGGTGAAAAACTGTTTTTT.

The CDR3 DNA follows: TGTGCCAGCAGTTACTCGATGTCGGGTAAAGCCTACGAGCAGTACTTC. Translated: CASSYSMSGKAYEQYF. This sequence joins TRBV6-5 and TRBJ2-7; D unclear. Germline V gives CDR1 MNHEY, CDR2 SVGAGI. Trimming pared 0 bases from V and 2 bases from J, leaving 14 bases between. CDR3 length equals 16 residues.

This clone was observed a few times. This sequence joins TRBV25-1 and TRBJ2-1, with D unclear. The CDR3 is made up of 11 amino acids. CDR1 is MGHDK, CDR2 SYGVNS, per germline. Trimming removed 3 bases at V and 8 bases at J, with 5 bases between. In DNA, the CDR3 is TGTGCCAGCAGTGATTACCATGAGCAGTTCTTC. Translating it yields CASSDYHEQFF.